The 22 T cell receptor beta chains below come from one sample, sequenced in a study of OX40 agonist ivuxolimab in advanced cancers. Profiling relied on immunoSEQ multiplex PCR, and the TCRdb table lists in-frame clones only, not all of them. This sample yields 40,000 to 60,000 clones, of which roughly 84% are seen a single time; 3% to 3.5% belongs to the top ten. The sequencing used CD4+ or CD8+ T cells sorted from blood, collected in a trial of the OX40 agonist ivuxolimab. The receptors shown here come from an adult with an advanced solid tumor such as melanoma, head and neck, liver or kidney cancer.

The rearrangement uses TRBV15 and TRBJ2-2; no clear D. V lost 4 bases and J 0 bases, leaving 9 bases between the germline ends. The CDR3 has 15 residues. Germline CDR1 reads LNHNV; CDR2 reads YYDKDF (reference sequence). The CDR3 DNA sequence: TGTGCCACCAGCATAGGGTCTACGAACACCGGGGAGCTGTTTTTT. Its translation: CATSIGSTNTGELFF.

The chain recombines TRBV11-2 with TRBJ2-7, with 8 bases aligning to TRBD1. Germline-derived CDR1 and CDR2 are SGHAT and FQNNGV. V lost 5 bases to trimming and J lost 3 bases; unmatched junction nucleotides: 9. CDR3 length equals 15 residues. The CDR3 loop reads CASSVSGQGIYEQYF. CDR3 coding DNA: TGTGCCAGCAGCGTATCCGGACAGGGAATCTACGAGCAGTACTTC.

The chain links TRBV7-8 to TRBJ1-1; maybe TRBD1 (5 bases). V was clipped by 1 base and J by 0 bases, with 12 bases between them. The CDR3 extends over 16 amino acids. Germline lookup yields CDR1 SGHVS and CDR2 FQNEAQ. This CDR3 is CASSLESGNMNTEAFF. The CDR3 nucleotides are TGTGCCAGCAGCTTAGAGTCAGGGAACATGAACACTGAAGCTTTCTTT.

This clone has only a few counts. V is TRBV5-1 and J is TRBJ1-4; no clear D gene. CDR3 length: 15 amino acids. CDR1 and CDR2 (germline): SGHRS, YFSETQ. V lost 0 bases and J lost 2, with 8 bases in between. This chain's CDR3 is CASSLGRGTNEKLFF. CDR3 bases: TGCGCCAGCAGCTTGGGCAGAGGGACTAATGAAAAACTGTTTTTT.

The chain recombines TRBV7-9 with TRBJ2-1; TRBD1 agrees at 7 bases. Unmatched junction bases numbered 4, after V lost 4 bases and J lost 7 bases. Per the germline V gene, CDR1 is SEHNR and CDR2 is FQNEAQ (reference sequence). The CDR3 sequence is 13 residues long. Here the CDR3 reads CASSYPQGNEQFF. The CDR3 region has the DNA TGTGCCAGCAGCTACCCACAGGGGAATGAGCAGTTCTTC.

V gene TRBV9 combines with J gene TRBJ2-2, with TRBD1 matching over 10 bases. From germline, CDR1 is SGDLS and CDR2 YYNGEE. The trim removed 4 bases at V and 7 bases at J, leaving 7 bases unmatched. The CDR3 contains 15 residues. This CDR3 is CASSPRQGAGGELFF. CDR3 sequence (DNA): TGTGCCAGCAGCCCTCGACAGGGGGCTGGCGGGGAGCTGTTTTTT. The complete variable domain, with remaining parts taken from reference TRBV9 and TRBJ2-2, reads DSGVTQTPKHLITATGQRVTLRCSPRSGDLSVYWYQQSLDQGLQFLIQYYNGEERAKGNILERFSAQQFPDLHSELNLSSLELGDSALYFCASSPRQGAGGELFFGEGSRLTVL.

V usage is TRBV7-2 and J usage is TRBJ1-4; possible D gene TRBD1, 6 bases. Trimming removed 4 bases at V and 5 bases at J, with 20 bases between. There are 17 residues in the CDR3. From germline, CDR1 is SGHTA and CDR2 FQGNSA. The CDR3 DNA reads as TGTGCCAGCAGCTCCCCAGGGGCGCGGTTGGGAAATGAAAAACTGTTTTTT. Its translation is CASSSPGARLGNEKLFF. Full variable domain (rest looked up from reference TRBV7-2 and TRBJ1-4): GAGVSQSPSNKVTEKGKDVELRCDPISGHTALYWYRQSLGQGLEFLIYFQGNSAPDKSGLPSDRFSAERTGGSVSTLTIQRTQQEDSAVYLCASSSPGARLGNEKLFFGSGTQLSVL.

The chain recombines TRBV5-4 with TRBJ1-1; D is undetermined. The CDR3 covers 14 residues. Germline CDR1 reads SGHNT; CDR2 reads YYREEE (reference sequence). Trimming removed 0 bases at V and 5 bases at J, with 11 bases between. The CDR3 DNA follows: TGTGCCAGCAGCTTGGTTGGGAGACGGACTGAAGCTTTCTTT. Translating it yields CASSLVGRRTEAFF. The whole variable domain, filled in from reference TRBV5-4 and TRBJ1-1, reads ETGVTQSPTHLIKTRGQQVTLRCSSQSGHNTVSWYQQALGQGPQFIFQYYREEENGRGNFPPRFSGLQFPNYSSELNVNALELDDSALYLCASSLVGRRTEAFFGQGTRLTVV.

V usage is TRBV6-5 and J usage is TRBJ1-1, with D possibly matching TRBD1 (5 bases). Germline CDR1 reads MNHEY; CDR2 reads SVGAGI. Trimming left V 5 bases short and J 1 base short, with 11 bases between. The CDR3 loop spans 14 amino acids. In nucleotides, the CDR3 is TGTGCCAGCAGTGCACAGGCGTGGAACACTGAAGCTTTCTTT. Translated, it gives CASSAQAWNTEAFF.

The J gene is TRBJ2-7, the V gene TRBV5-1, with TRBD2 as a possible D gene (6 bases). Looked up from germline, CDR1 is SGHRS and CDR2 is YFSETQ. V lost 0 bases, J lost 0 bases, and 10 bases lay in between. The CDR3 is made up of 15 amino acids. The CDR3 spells CASSLGGGTSYEQYF. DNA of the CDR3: TGCGCCAGCAGCTTGGGTGGAGGGACCTCCTACGAGCAGTACTTC.

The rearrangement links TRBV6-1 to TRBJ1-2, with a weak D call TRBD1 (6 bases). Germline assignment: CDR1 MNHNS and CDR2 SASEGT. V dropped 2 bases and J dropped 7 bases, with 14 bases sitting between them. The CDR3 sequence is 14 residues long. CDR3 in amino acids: CASSESGGLIGYTF. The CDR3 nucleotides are TGTGCCAGCAGTGAAAGCGGGGGCCTGATTGGCTACACCTTC.

CDR3 coding DNA: TGTGCCAGCAGTGTTCTAGCGGAGTACAATGAGCAGTTCTTC. Translated: CASSVLAEYNEQFF. This chain links TRBV25-1 with TRBJ2-1, with 7 bases lining up with TRBD2. With V trimmed by 4 bases and J by 4 bases, 4 bases remained unmatched. Germline V gene sequence: CDR1 MGHDK, CDR2 SYGVNS. The CDR3 loop spans 14 amino acids.

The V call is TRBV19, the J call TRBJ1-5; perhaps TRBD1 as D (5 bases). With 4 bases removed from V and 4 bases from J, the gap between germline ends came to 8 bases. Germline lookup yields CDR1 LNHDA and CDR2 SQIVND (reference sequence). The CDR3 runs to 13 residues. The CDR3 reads CASSKDKNQPQHF. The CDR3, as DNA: TGTGCCAGTAGTAAGGACAAGAATCAGCCCCAGCATTTT.

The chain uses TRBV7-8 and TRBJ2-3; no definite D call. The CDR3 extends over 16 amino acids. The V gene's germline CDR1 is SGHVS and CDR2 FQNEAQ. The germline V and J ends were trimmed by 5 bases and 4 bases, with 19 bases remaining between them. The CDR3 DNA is TGTGCCAGCAGCCCCCAGTGGTGGGGTGAGGCAGATACGCAGTATTTT. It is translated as CASSPQWWGEADTQYF.

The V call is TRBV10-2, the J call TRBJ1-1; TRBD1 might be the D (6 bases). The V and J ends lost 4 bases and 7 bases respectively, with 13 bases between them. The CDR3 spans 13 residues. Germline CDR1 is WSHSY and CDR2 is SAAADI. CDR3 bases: TGCGCCAGCAGTGTGGGGGCAATCGGTGAAGCTTTCTTT. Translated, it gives CASSVGAIGEAFF.

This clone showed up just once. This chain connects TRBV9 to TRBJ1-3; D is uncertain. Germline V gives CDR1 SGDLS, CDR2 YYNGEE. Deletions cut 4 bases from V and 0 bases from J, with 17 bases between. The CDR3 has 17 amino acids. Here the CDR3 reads CASSLLASWDSGNTIYF. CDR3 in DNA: TGTGCCAGCAGCCTACTGGCCTCATGGGACTCTGGAAACACCATATATTTT.

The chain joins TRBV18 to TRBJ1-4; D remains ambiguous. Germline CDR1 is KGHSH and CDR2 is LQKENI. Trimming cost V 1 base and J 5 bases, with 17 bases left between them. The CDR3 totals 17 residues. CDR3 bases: TGTGCCAGCTCACCACGGTCCGGTCGGGGTACCAATGAAAAACTGTTTTTT. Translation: CASSPRSGRGTNEKLFF.

The CDR3 loop is CASSIRQGKEKLFF. The CDR3 region has the DNA TGTGCCAGTAGTATTCGGCAGGGAAAGGAAAAACTGTTTTTT. The V gene is TRBV19, the J gene TRBJ1-4, with D possibly matching TRBD1 (5 bases). The CDR3 runs 14 residues. The V end lost 3 bases, the J end lost 8 bases, and 13 bases lay between the germline ends. Germline V gene lookup returns CDR1 LNHDA and CDR2 SQIVND (reference sequence). Variable domain in full (rest from reference TRBV19 and TRBJ1-4): DGGITQSPKYLFRKEGQNVTLSCEQNLNHDAMYWYRQDPGQGLRLIYYSQIVNDFQKGDIAEGYSVSREKKESFPLTVTSAQKNPTAFYLCASSIRQGKEKLFFGSGTQLSVL.

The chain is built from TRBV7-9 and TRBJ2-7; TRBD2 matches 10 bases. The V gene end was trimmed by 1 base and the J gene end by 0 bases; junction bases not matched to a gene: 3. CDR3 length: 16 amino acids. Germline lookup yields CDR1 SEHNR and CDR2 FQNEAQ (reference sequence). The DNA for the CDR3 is TGTGCCAGCAGCTTAGGACTAGCGGGTAGCTCCTACGAGCAGTACTTC. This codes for CASSLGLAGSSYEQYF.

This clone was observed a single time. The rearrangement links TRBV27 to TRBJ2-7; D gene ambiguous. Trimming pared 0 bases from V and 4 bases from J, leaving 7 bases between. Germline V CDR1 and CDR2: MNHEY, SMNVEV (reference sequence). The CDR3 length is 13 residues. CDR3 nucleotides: TGTGCCAGCAGTTTATCTCACGGTTACGAGCAGTACTTC. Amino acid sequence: CASSLSHGYEQYF.

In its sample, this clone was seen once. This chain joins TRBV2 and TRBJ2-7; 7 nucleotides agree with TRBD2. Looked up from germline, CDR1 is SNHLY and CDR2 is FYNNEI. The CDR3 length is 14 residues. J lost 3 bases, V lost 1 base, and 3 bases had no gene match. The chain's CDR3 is CASSEGAGIYEQYF. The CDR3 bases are TGTGCCAGCAGTGAAGGAGCGGGGATCTACGAGCAGTACTTC.

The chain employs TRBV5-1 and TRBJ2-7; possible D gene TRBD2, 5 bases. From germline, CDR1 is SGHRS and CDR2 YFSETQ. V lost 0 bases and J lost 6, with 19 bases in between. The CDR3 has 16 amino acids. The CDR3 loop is CASSLEGPRGTGEQYF. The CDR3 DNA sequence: TGCGCCAGCAGCTTGGAGGGCCCCCGGGGAACGGGCGAGCAGTACTTC. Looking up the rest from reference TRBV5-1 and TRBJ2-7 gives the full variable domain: KAGVTQTPRYLIKTRGQQVTLSCSPISGHRSVSWYQQTPGQGLQFLFEYFSETQRNKGNFPGRFSGRQFSNSRSEMNVSTLELGDSALYLCASSLEGPRGTGEQYFGPGTRLTVT.